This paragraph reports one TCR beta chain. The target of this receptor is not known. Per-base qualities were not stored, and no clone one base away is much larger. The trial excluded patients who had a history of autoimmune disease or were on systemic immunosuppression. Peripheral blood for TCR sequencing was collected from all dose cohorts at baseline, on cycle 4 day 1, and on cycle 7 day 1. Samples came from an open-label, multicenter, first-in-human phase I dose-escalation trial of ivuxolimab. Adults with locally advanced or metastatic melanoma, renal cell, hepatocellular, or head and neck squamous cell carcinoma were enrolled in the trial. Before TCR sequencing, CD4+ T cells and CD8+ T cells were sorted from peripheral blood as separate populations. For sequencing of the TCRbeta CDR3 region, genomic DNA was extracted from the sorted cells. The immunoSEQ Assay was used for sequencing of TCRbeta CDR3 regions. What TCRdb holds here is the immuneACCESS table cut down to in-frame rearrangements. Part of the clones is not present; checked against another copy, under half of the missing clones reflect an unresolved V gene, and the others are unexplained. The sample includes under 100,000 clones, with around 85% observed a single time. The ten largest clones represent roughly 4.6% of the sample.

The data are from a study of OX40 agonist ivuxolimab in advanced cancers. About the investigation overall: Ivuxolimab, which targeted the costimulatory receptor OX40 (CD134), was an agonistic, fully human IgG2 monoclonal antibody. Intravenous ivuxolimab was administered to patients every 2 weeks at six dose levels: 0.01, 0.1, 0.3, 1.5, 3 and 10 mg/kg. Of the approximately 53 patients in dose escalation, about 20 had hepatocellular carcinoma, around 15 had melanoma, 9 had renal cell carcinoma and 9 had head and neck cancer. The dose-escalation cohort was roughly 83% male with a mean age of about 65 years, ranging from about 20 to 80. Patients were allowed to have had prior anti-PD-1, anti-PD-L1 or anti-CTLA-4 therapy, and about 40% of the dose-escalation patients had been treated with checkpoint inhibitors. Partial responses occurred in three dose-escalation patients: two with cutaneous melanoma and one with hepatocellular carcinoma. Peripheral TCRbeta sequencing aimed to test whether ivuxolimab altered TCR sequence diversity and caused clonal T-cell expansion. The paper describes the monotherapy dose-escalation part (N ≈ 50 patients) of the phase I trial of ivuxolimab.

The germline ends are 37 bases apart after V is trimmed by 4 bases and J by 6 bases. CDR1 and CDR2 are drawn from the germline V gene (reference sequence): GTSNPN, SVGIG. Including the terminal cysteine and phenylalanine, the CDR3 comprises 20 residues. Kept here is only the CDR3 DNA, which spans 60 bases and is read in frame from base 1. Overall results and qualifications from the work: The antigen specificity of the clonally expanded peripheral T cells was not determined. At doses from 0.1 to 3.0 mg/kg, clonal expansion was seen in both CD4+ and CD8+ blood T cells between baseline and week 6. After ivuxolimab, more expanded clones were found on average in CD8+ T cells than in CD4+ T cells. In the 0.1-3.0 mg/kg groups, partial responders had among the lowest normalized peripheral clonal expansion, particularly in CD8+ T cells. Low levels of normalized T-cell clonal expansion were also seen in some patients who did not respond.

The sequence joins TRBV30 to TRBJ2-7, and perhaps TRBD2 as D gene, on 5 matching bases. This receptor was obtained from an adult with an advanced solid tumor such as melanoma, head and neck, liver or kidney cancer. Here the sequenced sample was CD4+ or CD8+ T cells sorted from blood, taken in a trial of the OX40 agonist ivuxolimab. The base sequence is TGTGCCTGGATCGGGCTACCCCAGAGGTTCCCGGGCCTAGCCGATTCCGAGCAGTACTTC. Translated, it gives CAWIGLPQRFPGLADSEQYF.